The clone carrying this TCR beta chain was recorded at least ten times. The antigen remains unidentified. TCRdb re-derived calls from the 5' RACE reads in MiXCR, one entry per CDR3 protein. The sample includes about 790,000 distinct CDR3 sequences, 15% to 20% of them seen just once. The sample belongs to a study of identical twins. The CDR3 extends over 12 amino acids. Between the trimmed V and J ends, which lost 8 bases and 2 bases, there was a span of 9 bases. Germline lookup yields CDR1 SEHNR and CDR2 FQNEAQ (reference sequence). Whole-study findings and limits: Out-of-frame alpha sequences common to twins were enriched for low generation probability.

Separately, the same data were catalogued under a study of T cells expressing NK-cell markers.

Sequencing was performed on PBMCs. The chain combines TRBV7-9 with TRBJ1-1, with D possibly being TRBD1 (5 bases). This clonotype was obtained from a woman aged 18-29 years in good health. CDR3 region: CASGTANTEAFF. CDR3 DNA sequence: TGTGCCAGCGGGACGGCCAACACTGAAGCTTTCTTT.